This T cell receptor (beta chain) was captured by sequencing in a study of cytomegalovirus exposure and HLA in healthy donors. General observations from the study: Researchers catalogued 164 TCR beta chains as cytomegalovirus-associated. Most TCRs appeared rarely, but some public TCRs recurred in many donors.

This clone appeared a single time. As yet, its antigen is unknown. This CDR3 contains 16 residues. Germline assignment: CDR1 SGHRS and CDR2 YFSETQ. Trimming cost V 0 bases and J 4 bases; bases outside gene matches: 5. The donors formed part of the roughly 120-subject validation cohort, distinct from the approximately 670-subject first cohort. The table came from immunoSEQ multiplex PCR; TCRdb's copy has only in-frame clones and leaves some out. The sample lists 50,000 to 80,000 clones, 75% to 90% seen once, with about 1.5% in the top ten. The rearrangement uses TRBV5-1 and TRBJ1-5, with TRBD1 identical over 9 bases. Material: PBMCs. The receptor was isolated from a woman aged 18 to 35 in good health and CMV-seronegative. DNA of the CDR3: TGCGCCAGCAGCTTGGGGGGACAGGGAAGGAATCAGCCCCAGCATTTT. Its protein is CASSLGGQGRNQPQHF.